The TCR beta chain described here comes from a study of cytomegalovirus exposure and HLA in healthy donors. About the research overall: Across roughly 400 genotyped donors, approximately 80% landed in the Caucasian-associated ancestry cluster.

Study results and limitations: The study put some 160 TCR beta chains on its list as cytomegalovirus-associated.

Both 60 Vbeta primers and 13 Jbeta primers went into the PCR. This table comes from immunoSEQ multiplex PCR, and its TCRdb copy is limited to in-frame clones, with some not included. Among almost 90,000 clones listed, roughly 85% were seen once. On this clone itself: Antigen: not known.

Germline V gene data show CDR1 as MDHEN and CDR2 as SYDVKM. The CDR3 runs to 16 residues. J was trimmed by 7 bases and V by 6 bases; bases with no gene match: 16. V and J are TRBV28 and TRBJ2-7; TRBD2 aligns across 9 bases. The TCR comes from a man aged 35-49 years in good health and CMV-seropositive. Sequenced material: PBMCs. The CDR3 DNA follows: TGTGCCAGCAGCAGCCCTAGCGGGGTGGCCCCGTTGGAGCAGTACTTC. It translates to CASSSPSGVAPLEQYF.